This TCR beta chain was recorded in a study of graft-versus-host responses after intestinal transplantation. Background on the study: All recipients got anti-thymocyte globulin induction, then tacrolimus and steroids for three to four years.

Deletions cut 3 bases from V and 7 bases from J, with 11 bases between. Germline V gene data show CDR1 as SGDLS and CDR2 as YYNGEE. There are 13 residues in the CDR3. A word on this clone: Its target is unknown.

Processing of graft tissue released intraepithelial and lamina propria lymphocytes. Overall study findings and caveats: The highest levels of circulating GvH clones went along with early declines in HvG clones after transplant. GvH clones appeared in recipient marrow, some first in ileum or blood.

Profiled with immunoSEQ multiplex PCR; TCRdb holds only in-frame clones, not every one. The table includes some 66,000 clones, about nine tenths detected once. V usage is TRBV9 and J usage is TRBJ2-1; tentatively, D is TRBD1 or TRBD2 (5 bases each). This sample comprised ileum tissue, obtained about 350 days after transplant. The clonotype comes from a human patient who received an intestinal transplant, so some T cells may come from the graft donor. The CDR3: CASSGGAVNEQFF. Here the CDR3 DNA reads TGTGCCAGCAGCGGAGGGGCGGTGAATGAGCAGTTCTTC.